Described below is a single TCR beta chain sequence and its context. The target antigen is unknown. In germline, CDR1 is SGHRS, CDR2 YFSETQ. The V end was cut by 2 bases, the J end by 2 bases, with 8 bases between. This CDR3 region has 14 residues. These data come from a study of lymphopenia after photon versus proton radiotherapy. Profiling relied on immunoSEQ multiplex PCR, and the TCRdb table lists in-frame clones only, not all of them. In the table there are about 26,000 clones, roughly four fifths of which are singletons. Study conclusions and caveats: After lymphocyte nadir, photon-treated repertoires showed oligoclonal expansion, especially CD8+ Temra. Authors raise, but do not show, better survival with proton therapy. Relative stability marked proton patients; photon patients lost diversity and naive cells. Larger post-nadir TCR diversity loss correlated inversely with survival in deceased patients.

The chain recombines TRBV5-1 with TRBJ2-1, with D possibly matching TRBD1 (5 bases). This receptor was taken from a woman aged 50 to 65 with pancreatic cancer. Here the sequenced sample was peripheral blood, taken from a patient treated with photon-based radiotherapy. The CDR3, as DNA: TGCGCCAGCAGCTTACCAGGGACCTACAATGAGCAGTTCTTC. Its protein is CASSLPGTYNEQFF. Using reference TRBV5-1 and TRBJ2-1 for the parts outside the CDR3, the full variable domain is KAGVTQTPRYLIKTRGQQVTLSCSPISGHRSVSWYQQTPGQGLQFLFEYFSETQRNKGNFPGRFSGRQFSNSRSEMNVSTLELGDSALYLCASSLPGTYNEQFFGPGTRLTVL.